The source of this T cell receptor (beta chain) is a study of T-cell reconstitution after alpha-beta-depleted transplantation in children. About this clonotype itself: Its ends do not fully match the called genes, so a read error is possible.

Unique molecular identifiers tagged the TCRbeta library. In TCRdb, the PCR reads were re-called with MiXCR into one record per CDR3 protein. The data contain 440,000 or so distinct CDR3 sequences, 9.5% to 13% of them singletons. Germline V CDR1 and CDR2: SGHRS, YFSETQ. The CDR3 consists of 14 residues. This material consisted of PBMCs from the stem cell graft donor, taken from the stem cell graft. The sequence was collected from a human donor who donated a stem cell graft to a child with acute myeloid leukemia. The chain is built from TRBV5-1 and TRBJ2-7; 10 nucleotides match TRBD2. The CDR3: CASSFSSGSTEQYF. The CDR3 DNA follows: TGTGCCAGCAGCTTCTCTAGCGGGAGTACTGAGCAGTACTTC.